The next 22 T cell receptor beta chains were all read from a single sample in a study of T cells in Graves' hyperthyroidism and ophthalmopathy. Amplification targeted TCR beta CDR3 regions from RNA transcripts. With the HTBI primer set, the TCR CDR3 went through a first round of RT-PCR. Each CDR3 protein is one row after TCRdb ran MiXCR on the multiplex PCR reads. The sample lists around 600,000 distinct CDR3 sequences, more than 12% occurring once. The sequenced sample consisted of blood. The receptors were gathered from a woman in her forties or fifties with Graves' ophthalmopathy.

This clonotype was observed at least ten times. The chain joins TRBV11-3 to TRBJ2-2; 9 positions match TRBD2. V was clipped by 5 bases and J by 4 bases; unmatched bases: 2. CDR1 SGHNT and CDR2 YENEEA come from the germline V gene. The CDR3 totals 14 residues. The CDR3 bases are TGTGCCAGCAGCCAAGCGGGGGGCACCGGGGAGCTGTTTTTT. Amino acid sequence: CASSQAGGTGELFF.

The DNA for the CDR3 is TGTGCCAGCAGCTTGGGCCCAGTAGACACTGAAGCTTTCTTT. This gives the protein CASSLGPVDTEAFF. The chain uses TRBV5-5 and TRBJ1-1, with unresolved D. V lost 0 bases, J lost 3 bases, and 9 bases lay in between. Germline CDR1 reads SGHKS; CDR2 reads YYEKEE (reference sequence). CDR3 size: 14 residues.

This clonotype is a singleton in its sample. This sequence may be a read error, since a much larger clone differs from it by one base. J is TRBJ1-5 and V is TRBV7-8; D is perhaps TRBD1 (6 bases). Germline values: CDR1 SGHVS, CDR2 FQNEAQ. The CDR3 sequence is 14 residues long. In DNA, the CDR3 is TGTGTCAGCAGCCTGGACAGCCTCAATCAGCCCCAGCATTTT. Its translation: CVSSLDSLNQPQHF.

This clonotype was recorded at least ten times. J is TRBJ1-1 and V is TRBV4-3; 11 bases are shared with TRBD1. The germline CDR1 and CDR2 sequences are LGHNA and YSLEER. V lost 1 base, J lost 4 bases, and 2 bases stayed unmatched. The length of the CDR3 is 15 residues. The CDR3 sequence: CASSQVGTGGTEAFF. In DNA form, the CDR3 reads TGCGCCAGCAGCCAAGTTGGGACAGGGGGCACTGAAGCTTTCTTT.

This clonotype has a count of ten or more. This rearrangement joins TRBV7-2 to TRBJ2-6; a possible D gene is TRBD1 (6 bases). Germline V gene lookup returns CDR1 SGHTA and CDR2 FQGNSA. Trimming shortened V by 5 bases and J by 2 bases, and 7 bases separated the two germline ends. CDR3 length: 14 amino acids. Here the CDR3 reads CASSRDTGANVLTF. The CDR3 nucleotides are TGTGCCAGCAGCCGGGACACTGGGGCCAACGTCCTGACTTTC.

This clonotype was seen ten or more times. CDR3 residues: CASSLVFGGTSYNEQFF. The CDR3 nucleotides are TGTGCCAGCAGCTTAGTCTTTGGCGGGACTTCCTACAATGAGCAGTTCTTC. The V gene is TRBV7-9, the J gene TRBJ2-1, with a possible D match to TRBD2 (6 bases). The germline CDR1 and CDR2 sequences are SEHNR and FQNEAQ (reference sequence). The CDR3 is 17 amino acids. V was clipped by 1 base and J by 1 base, with 14 bases between them.

This clonotype was picked up many times. V and J are TRBV30 and TRBJ1-2; D is possibly TRBD1 (6 bases). Trimming pared 1 base from V and 7 bases from J, leaving 16 bases between. CDR3 length: 14 amino acids. CDR1 and CDR2 from the germline V gene are GTSNPN and SVGIG (reference sequence). CDR3 sequence (DNA): TGTGCCTGGAGTGAATTCGGCAGGGGAGGTGGCTACACCTTC. It is translated as CAWSEFGRGGGYTF.

The chain has TRBV25-1 and TRBJ2-1; TRBD2 matches 7 bases. Germline CDR1 is MGHDK and CDR2 is SYGVNS. V dropped 1 base and J dropped 9; count of bases not matched to a gene: 6. The CDR3 contains 14 residues. The CDR3 sequence is CASSESGLVREQFF. DNA of the CDR3: TGTGCCAGCAGTGAATCCGGACTAGTACGTGAGCAGTTCTTC.

This clonotype appeared many times. This sequence joins TRBV30 and TRBJ2-1; D unclear. V was pared by 0 bases and J by 2 bases, with 14 bases between. Germline CDR1 is GTSNPN and CDR2 is SVGIG (reference sequence). This CDR3 contains 16 residues. CDR3 amino acids: CAWSVKLNTPYNEQFF. The DNA of the CDR3 is TGTGCCTGGAGTGTTAAGCTAAACACCCCCTACAATGAGCAGTTCTTC.

This clonotype has ten or more counts. The chain joins TRBV27 to TRBJ2-5; TRBD2 matches 7 bases. This CDR3 spans 15 amino acids. J was trimmed by 7 bases and V by 4 bases; bases with no gene match: 12. CDR1 is MNHEY and CDR2 is SMNVEV in the germline V gene (reference sequence). The CDR3 protein is CASSSQNFPGGTQYF. DNA of the CDR3: TGTGCCAGCAGTTCCCAAAACTTCCCGGGGGGGACCCAGTACTTC.

In this sample, this clonotype turned up many times. The chain joins TRBV28 to TRBJ1-2; D is uncertain. Germline assignment: CDR1 MDHEN and CDR2 SYDVKM. The V end was cut by 1 base, the J end by 8 bases, with 8 bases between. This CDR3 is built from 12 residues. The chain's CDR3 is CASSLYGRGYTF. The CDR3 nucleotides are TGTGCCAGCAGTTTATACGGGAGGGGCTACACCTTC.

This clonotype occurred a few times. The gene calls are TRBV7-8 and TRBJ2-1; 7 nucleotides agree with TRBD2. The J segment lost 6 bases and the V segment lost 2 bases, leaving 10 bases of the junction unmatched. The CDR3 extends over 16 amino acids. Germline lookup yields CDR1 SGHVS and CDR2 FQNEAQ. Here the CDR3 reads CASSLPPAGVFNEQFF. The CDR3 nucleotides are TGTGCCAGCAGCTTACCGCCCGCGGGAGTGTTCAATGAGCAGTTCTTC.

This clonotype was counted at least ten times. This rearrangement joins TRBV12-3 or TRBV12-4 to TRBJ1-6; perhaps TRBD1 as D (5 bases). The CDR3 length is 15 residues. With 5 bases removed from V and 7 bases from J, the gap between germline ends came to 15 bases. The CDR3 coding sequence is TGTGCCAGCAGTGCCAGGGACGGCTCAAATTCACCCCTCCACTTT. It specifies CASSARDGSNSPLHF.

About this clonotype: The junction shows a germline mismatch at one end, possibly a read error. The V gene is TRBV24-1, the J gene TRBJ2-7, with TRBD1 as a possible D gene (5 bases). This CDR3 has 11 residues. Germline CDR1 reads KGHDR; CDR2 reads SFDVKD. The CDR3 region is CATSAGMEQHF. The DNA for the CDR3 is TGTGCCACCAGTGCAGGGATGGAGCAGCACTTC.

This clonotype was seen a handful of times. The chain links TRBV29-1 to TRBJ2-7; a weak D match, TRBD1 (6 bases). This CDR3 contains 15 residues. Germline V gives CDR1 SQVTM, CDR2 ANQGSEA. V lost 1 base and J lost 1, with 14 bases in between. The CDR3 loop is CSVEAQGKISYEQYF. DNA of the CDR3: TGCAGCGTTGAAGCACAGGGAAAAATTTCCTACGAGCAGTACTTC.

This clonotype was counted many times. The chain recombines TRBV6-1 with TRBJ2-7; 15 positions match TRBD2. Germline-derived CDR1 and CDR2 are MNHNS and SASEGT. With V trimmed by 5 bases and J by 3 bases, 5 bases remained unmatched. This CDR3 is built from 16 residues. This chain's CDR3 is CASSPQGLAGGYEQYF. CDR3 bases: TGTGCCAGCAGTCCCCAGGGACTAGCGGGAGGCTACGAGCAGTACTTC.

The sample holds many counts of this clonotype. The CDR3 loop reads CASSSTSSGRSYEQYF. The CDR3 bases are TGTGCCAGCAGTTCCACTTCTAGCGGGAGGTCCTACGAGCAGTACTTC. The chain is built from TRBV7-9 and TRBJ2-7; 11 nucleotides agree with TRBD2. This CDR3 region has 16 residues. J lost 1 base, V lost 6 bases, and 8 bases had no gene match. Germline CDR1 reads SEHNR; CDR2 reads FQNEAQ (reference sequence).

Of note for this clonotype: A much larger clone lies one base from this, so it may be a read error. The CDR3 does not end in the conserved phenylalanine or tryptophan, so this is likely a read error. The gene calls are TRBV11-2 and TRBJ1-2, with 8 bases lining up with TRBD1. This CDR3 has 16 residues. The V gene end was trimmed by 6 bases and the J gene end by 3 bases; junction bases not matched to a gene: 12. Per germline, CDR1 SGHAT and CDR2 FQNNGV. CDR3 residues: CASSTYPRGPDYGYTL. The CDR3 DNA reads as TGTGCCAGCAGTACTTACCCCAGGGGGCCCGACTATGGCTACACCCTC.

This clonotype was seen a handful of times. The CDR3 coding sequence is TGTGCCAGCAGCTCTACCCCGGGACCCGGAAGGGGGACCGGGGAGCTGTTTTTT. Translation: CASSSTPGPGRGTGELFF. This chain links TRBV9 with TRBJ2-2; maybe TRBD1 (6 bases). Trimming removed 4 bases at V and 5 bases at J, with 24 bases between. The CDR3 extends over 18 amino acids. Germline V gene lookup returns CDR1 SGDLS and CDR2 YYNGEE.

The rearrangement uses TRBV5-1 and TRBJ2-3, with 9 positions matching TRBD2. The CDR3 covers 16 residues. V dropped 1 base and J dropped 6; count of bases not matched to a gene: 9. In germline, CDR1 is SGHRS, CDR2 YFSETQ. The CDR3 protein is CASSLSSGGLTDTQYF. As DNA, the CDR3 is TGCGCCAGCAGCTTGAGTAGCGGGGGCCTCACGGATACGCAGTATTTT.

This clonotype was detected a few times. The chain joins TRBV27 to TRBJ2-1; 8 nucleotides align to TRBD2. The germline CDR1 and CDR2 sequences are MNHEY and SMNVEV (reference sequence). J gave up 10 bases and V 2 bases, and 7 bases lay outside the gene matches. The CDR3 loop spans 14 amino acids. CDR3 sequence: CASSLRRGADEQFF. CDR3 nucleotides: TGTGCCAGCAGTTTAAGGCGGGGGGCAGACGAGCAGTTCTTC.

This clonotype turned up a few times. The rearrangement uses TRBV15 and TRBJ2-5, with 10 bases identical to TRBD1. V shed 5 bases, J shed 5 bases, and the junction held 8 bases outside the gene matches. The germline V gene has CDR1 LNHNV and CDR2 YYDKDF (reference sequence). CDR3 size: 15 residues. The CDR3 region has the DNA TGTGCCACCAGCGCCGGGACAGGGGCGGTGGAGACCCAGTACTTC. Protein: CATSAGTGAVETQYF.